This T cell receptor beta chain originates from a study of human T cells and chemical hapten exposure. One entry per CDR3 protein, called by TCRdb with MiXCR from the RACE reads. The data contain some 350,000 distinct CDR3 sequences, 6% to 8.5% of them singletons. CDR3 length: 15 residues. The V and J ends lost 0 bases and 6 bases respectively, with 15 bases between them. Germline V gene lookup returns CDR1 MNHEY and CDR2 SVGAGI. This clonotype was observed a handful of times. As to time point: patch test 1, 2 weeks after DPC sensitization. Treatment meaning: therapeutic diphenylcyclopropenone sensitization with weekly scalp DPC.

The chain links TRBV6-5 to TRBJ2-7; D is possibly TRBD1 (5 bases). The specimen was whole blood, collected in connection with sensitization to the hapten diphenylcyclopropenone (DPC). This TCR was recovered from a woman in her late teens or twenties with alopecia areata. Some clones in this sample may be carry-over from other donors' samples. The CDR3 loop reads CASSYSKGVGSEQYF. DNA of the CDR3: TGTGCCAGCAGTTACTCTAAAGGGGTCGGATCCGAGCAGTACTTC.